This is a list of T cell receptor beta chains from one sample in a study of T cells after yellow fever vaccination. TCRdb redid the calling of the 5' RACE reads with MiXCR, one entry per CDR3 protein. The sample shows under 550,000 distinct CDR3 sequences, 20% to 25% of them seen only once. The source material was PBMCs, sampled approximately 22 days after the first yellow fever vaccination. The receptors were sampled from a man aged 18 to 29 who received the YFV17D yellow fever vaccine. The CDR3 runs from the conserved cysteine through the conserved F or W. A D gene is named only where the DNA matches it firmly. Part of the rows lack a size; the others show once, few, many or a class for expanded clones.

CDR3 length	V gene	D gene	clone size	J gene	CDR3 DNA	CDR3 protein
17	TRBV18	TRBD2	few	TRBJ2-3	TGTGCCAGCTCACCGCTAGCGGGGTCGACTAGCACAGATACGCAGTATTTT	CASSPLAGSTSTDTQYF
17	TRBV7-8	.	few	TRBJ2-1	TGTGCCAGCAGTACTAGTGGGGCCCTGAGCTCCTACAATGAGCAGTTCTTC	CASSTSGALSSYNEQFF
17	TRBV9	TRBD2	.	TRBJ2-1	TGTGCCAGCAGCGCGATACCGGGACTAGCGATTGGCAATGAGCAGTTCTTC	CASSAIPGLAIGNEQFF
15	TRBV5-1	.	.	TRBJ2-3	TGCGCCAGCAGCTTGCGCCGGGACGGAGATCGTACGCAGTATTTT	CASSLRRDGDRTQYF
15	TRBV4-1	TRBD2	few	TRBJ2-5	TGCGCCAGCAGCCAAGAGCGGGGGGGTGTAGAGACCCAGTACTTC	CASSQERGGVETQYF
14	TRBV20-1	.	few	TRBJ2-4	TGCAGTGCTAGACCCGGCTTAGCCAAAAACATTCAGTACTTC	CSARPGLAKNIQYF
13	TRBV29-1	.	.	TRBJ2-7	TGCAGCGTTGATACCGGGGCCGCCAACGAGCAGTACTTC	CSVDTGAANEQYF
13	TRBV3-1	.	few	TRBJ1-1	TGTGCCAGCAGCGAAGACACCGGTAATCAAGCTTTCTTT	CASSEDTGNQAFF
14	TRBV11-2	.	.	TRBJ2-7	TGTGCCAGCAGCTTAGGGCAGGATTACTACGAGCAGTACTTC	CASSLGQDYYEQYF
19	TRBV21-1	.	few	TRBJ2-1	TGTGCCAGCAGCGCCCGACTAGCGGGGGCCACGGCCTCCTACAATGAGCAGTTCTTC	CASSARLAGATASYNEQFF
14	TRBV6-1	.	few	TRBJ1-4	TGTGCCAGCAGTGATTGGGGGTCTAATGAAAAACTGTTTTTT	CASSDWGSNEKLFF
15	TRBV24-1	.	.	TRBJ1-1	TGTGCCACCAGTGATTCGCGGGGAATGAACACTGAAGCTTTCTTT	CATSDSRGMNTEAFF
16	TRBV5-1	TRBD1	.	TRBJ1-2	TGCGCCAGCAGTCGGGACAGCACGCGGACTAGCTATGGCTACACCTTC	CASSRDSTRTSYGYTF
18	TRBV6-1	TRBD2	.	TRBJ2-3	TGTGCCAGCAGTGAAGCCCCGCCCCCTAGCGGGGGGTTGCATACGCAGTATTTT	CASSEAPPPSGGLHTQYF
15	TRBV4-1	.	few	TRBJ1-1	TGCGCCAGCAGCCAAGATGACGGTATGAACACTGAAGCTTTCTTT	CASSQDDGMNTEAFF
15	TRBV2	.	few	TRBJ2-1	TGTGCCAGCACGGCCCCCGGACAGCGAAACAATGAGCAGTTCTTC	CASTAPGQRNNEQFF
14	TRBV30	.	few	TRBJ1-5	TGTGCCTGGAGTGTCGGTAGGGGAAATCAGCCCCAGCATTTT	CAWSVGRGNQPQHF
16	TRBV5-1	.	.	TRBJ2-2	TGCGCCAGCAGCTTGGCAGCGGGACATAACACCGGGGAGCTGTTTTTT	CASSLAAGHNTGELFF
15	TRBV2	.	.	TRBJ1-2	TGTGCCAGCAGTGAATTTCGATCAATTAACTATGGCTACACCTTC	CASSEFRSINYGYTF
15	TRBV28	.	.	TRBJ1-6	TGTGCCAGCAGCCCCGGGGAGGGCTATAATTCACCCCTCCACTTT	CASSPGEGYNSPLHF
16	TRBV5-5	.	few	TRBJ2-4	TGTGCCAGCAGCAAGGCCGGCGGGACAGTCAAAAACATTCAGTACTTC	CASSKAGGTVKNIQYF
14	TRBV5-1	.	few	TRBJ2-2	TGCGCCAGCAGCTCTCCGGCATACACCGGGGAGCTGTTTTTT	CASSSPAYTGELFF
16	TRBV5-1	TRBD1	few	TRBJ2-1	TGCGCCAGCAGCTTGGTAATACAGGGGGTCGACGGTGAGCAGTTCTTC	CASSLVIQGVDGEQFF
19	TRBV12-3/TRBV12-4	TRBD1	.	TRBJ1-5	TGTGCCAGCAGCTCCGTAGCAGGGACAGGGTCGCATAGCAATCAGCCCCAGCATTTT	CASSSVAGTGSHSNQPQHF
13	TRBV5-1	.	few	TRBJ1-1	TGCGCCAGCAGCTTGGGCCAGGACTCTCGAGCTTTCTTT	CASSLGQDSRAFF
15	TRBV6-5	.	few	TRBJ1-2	TGTGCCAGCAGTTACTCTTATGGGGGAAACTATGGCTACACCTTC	CASSYSYGGNYGYTF
14	TRBV11-2	.	few	TRBJ2-2	TGTGCCAGCAGCTTCGGGCCCGGGACCGGGGAGCTGTTTTTT	CASSFGPGTGELFF
16	TRBV7-9	TRBD2	.	TRBJ2-3	TGTGCCAGCAGCTTATCCGCGGGGGACTTTACAGATACGCAGTATTTT	CASSLSAGDFTDTQYF
16	TRBV6-5	TRBD2	few	TRBJ2-3	TGTGCCAGCAGTTACCTCTCGGGGGGGAGCACAGATACGCAGTATTTT	CASSYLSGGSTDTQYF
13	TRBV20-1	.	.	TRBJ1-5	TGCAGTGCCTCGCCGGCGGGGAGAGGGCCCCAGCATTTT	CSASPAGRGPQHF
12	TRBV10-3	.	.	TRBJ2-7	TGTGCCACCCAGGACAGATCCTACGAGCAGTACTTC	CATQDRSYEQYF
17	TRBV28	.	.	TRBJ1-5	TGTGCCAGCAGTTTGGTCCAGTCAGGGCGCTGGTATCAGCCCCAGCATTTT	CASSLVQSGRWYQPQHF
13	TRBV20-1	TRBD1	few	TRBJ2-3	TGCAGTGCTTACAGGGGGCAAAGAGATACGCAGTATTTT	CSAYRGQRDTQYF
14	TRBV2	.	.	TRBJ1-4	TGTGCCAGCAGTGAAAGCGGGGTAGTGTCTAAGCTGTTTTTT	CASSESGVVSKLFF
15	TRBV15	.	.	TRBJ2-3	TGTGCCACCAGCCGACGACCCAGGGTTTCAGATACGCAGTATTTT	CATSRRPRVSDTQYF
13	TRBV4-1	.	many	TRBJ2-1	TGCGCCAGCAGCCAAGAGGGATACAATGAGCAGTTCTTC	CASSQEGYNEQFF
14	TRBV11-2	.	.	TRBJ2-3	TGTGCCAGCAGCCTAGTCCATGTCCCAGATACGCAGTATTTT	CASSLVHVPDTQYF
19	TRBV4-2	TRBD2	few	TRBJ2-3	TGTGCCAGCAGCCAAGTAGAGCGGGGGGTACTTCTTGGTACAGATACGCAGTATTTT	CASSQVERGVLLGTDTQYF
15	TRBV12-3/TRBV12-4	.	.	TRBJ1-1	TGTGCCAGCAGTTTACGGAGGGGAATGGACACTGAAGCTTTCTTT	CASSLRRGMDTEAFF
15	TRBV21-1	.	few	TRBJ2-5	TGTGCCAGCAGCAAAGTCGAACCGTACCAAGAGACCCAGTACTTC	CASSKVEPYQETQYF
14	TRBV5-1	.	.	TRBJ2-1	TGCGCCAGCACCACCGGGGGCGCCTACAATGAGCAGTTCTTC	CASTTGGAYNEQFF
15	TRBV28	.	few	TRBJ2-3	TGTGCCAGCAGTTCCCAGGGGGGGAGCACAGATACGCAGTATTTT	CASSSQGGSTDTQYF
13	TRBV6-2/TRBV6-3	.	.	TRBJ1-6	TGTGCCAGCAGTTATCTCGAGGGTGACTCCCTCCACTTT	CASSYLEGDSLHF
15	TRBV5-1	TRBD1	few	TRBJ1-1	TGCGCCAGCAGCCCGGGACAGGTGATAGGCACTGAAGCTTTCTTT	CASSPGQVIGTEAFF
17	TRBV2	TRBD2	.	TRBJ2-2	TGTGCCAGCCGACTACAGGCGGCGGGGGTCGGCACCGGGGAGCTGTTTTTT	CASRLQAAGVGTGELFF
16	TRBV7-6	.	.	TRBJ2-5	TGTGCCAGCAGCTTAGCGCTAAGGGTAGGAAAAGAGACCCAGTACTTC	CASSLALRVGKETQYF
14	TRBV7-9	.	.	TRBJ1-1	TGTGCCAGCAGCTTCGACTACAGATCCGCTGAAGCTTTCTTT	CASSFDYRSAEAFF
14	TRBV6-5	TRBD1	few	TRBJ1-2	TGTGCCAGCAGTTGTCTCGGGACAGGGTGTTTTCCCACCTTC	CASSCLGTGCFPTF
14	TRBV12-5	TRBD1	.	TRBJ1-4	TGTGCTAGTGGTCGGGACAGAACTAATGAAAAACTGTTTTTT	CASGRDRTNEKLFF
11	TRBV12-3/TRBV12-4	.	.	TRBJ2-1	TGTGCCAGCACGTTTGCTTTCGAGCAGTTCTTC	CASTFAFEQFF
17	TRBV5-1	.	.	TRBJ1-4	TGCGCCAGCAGCTTGGCCGAGGGGGACCTGAGGACTGAAAAACTGTTTTTT	CASSLAEGDLRTEKLFF
14	TRBV4-2	.	.	TRBJ2-3	TGTGCCAGCAGCCAAGAGCTGAAGTTAGATACGCAGTATTTT	CASSQELKLDTQYF
13	TRBV12-3/TRBV12-4	.	.	TRBJ2-3	TGTGCCAGCAGCCATTGGGGTTCAGATACGCAGTATTTT	CASSHWGSDTQYF
16	TRBV7-9	.	.	TRBJ2-7	TGTGCCAGCAGCTCCGAGGAGGTGACCGGCTCCTACGAGCAGTACTTC	CASSSEEVTGSYEQYF
14	TRBV7-2	.	.	TRBJ2-3	TGTGCCACCTCCCGGGCGTACGGCACTGATACGCAGTATTTT	CATSRAYGTDTQYF
15	TRBV6-2/TRBV6-3	TRBD1	few	TRBJ2-7	TGTGCCAGCAAAAGGACCGGGACAGGACGCTACGAGCAGTACTTC	CASKRTGTGRYEQYF
16	TRBV28	.	.	TRBJ1-1	TGTGCCAGCAGTTTACAGGAACTCCGGGGGACCACTGAAGCTTTCTTT	CASSLQELRGTTEAFF
16	TRBV5-1	.	few	TRBJ2-7	TGCGCCAGCAGCTTGGCCGGAGGTTTTAATTCCTACGAGCAGTACTTC	CASSLAGGFNSYEQYF
14	TRBV7-9	.	few	TRBJ2-1	TGTGCCAGCAGCTTAGGGGGGGGGCCCGGGGAGCAGTTCTTC	CASSLGGGPGEQFF